The 14 T cell receptor beta chains given below trace back to one sample, sequenced in a study of identical twins. TCRdb independently ran MiXCR on the 5' RACE reads; one entry per CDR3 protein. The sample has about 210,000 distinct CDR3 sequences, 9.4% seen once. The sample comprised memory (CD45RO+) T cells sorted from blood. All receptors come from a woman younger than 30 in good health.

This clonotype occurred many times. This chain joins TRBV5-1 and TRBJ2-1, with D perhaps assigned TRBD1 or TRBD2 (5 bases each). This CDR3 has 13 amino acids. Germline V gene lookup returns CDR1 SGHRS and CDR2 YFSETQ. Trimming cost V 4 bases and J 6 bases, with 11 bases left between them. This chain's CDR3 is CASSGDPSNEQFF. CDR3 in DNA: TGCGCCAGCAGCGGGGACCCCTCCAATGAGCAGTTCTTC.

The chain combines TRBV30 with TRBJ2-1; 10 bases match TRBD2. The germline V gene encodes CDR1 GTSNPN and CDR2 SVGIG (reference sequence). Trimming took 3 bases from V and 12 from J; bases not matched to a gene: 11. The CDR3 extends over 14 amino acids. The CDR3 sequence is CAWRGGASGSVQFF. The CDR3, as DNA: TGTGCCTGGAGGGGGGGGGCTAGCGGGAGTGTGCAGTTCTTC. The variable domain in full, with the rest retrieved from reference TRBV30 and TRBJ2-1, is SQTIHQWPATLVQPVGSPLSLECTVEGTSNPNLYWYRQAAGRGLQLLFYSVGIGQISSEVPQNLSASRPQDRQFILSSKKLLLSDSGFYLCAWRGGASGSVQFFGPGTRLTVL.

The chain uses TRBV12-3 or TRBV12-4 and TRBJ1-2, with D hard to call. V was trimmed by 2 bases and J by 4 bases, leaving 8 bases between them. The CDR3 spans 13 residues. The CDR3 bases are TGTGCCAGCAGTTTAAGGAGACCCTATGGCTACACCTTC. Residues: CASSLRRPYGYTF.

The chain recombines TRBV19 with TRBJ2-1; maybe TRBD1 (5 bases). The germline CDR1 and CDR2 sequences are LNHDA and SQIVND (reference sequence). V lost 4 bases and J lost 7, with 17 bases in between. The CDR3 length is 15 residues. The CDR3: CASSKGATPENEQFF. CDR3 bases: TGTGCCAGTAGTAAAGGGGCTACCCCTGAGAATGAGCAGTTCTTC.

This rearrangement joins TRBV2 to TRBJ2-2; tentative D call: TRBD2 (6 bases). V was cut by 8 bases and J by 7 bases, with 17 bases left in between. The CDR3 runs 14 residues. Germline V gives CDR1 SNHLY, CDR2 FYNNEI. The CDR3 region is CASGGLGPDGELFF. The CDR3 DNA follows: TGTGCCAGCGGGGGACTGGGGCCTGACGGGGAGCTGTTTTTT.

The rearrangement joins TRBV5-1 to TRBJ2-7; D gene unclear. CDR1 and CDR2 from the germline V gene are SGHRS and YFSETQ. This CDR3 is 14 amino acids long. Trimming left V 0 bases short and J 0 bases short, with 7 bases between. CDR3 DNA sequence: TGCGCCAGCAGCTTGGCCGCCAGCTCCTACGAGCAGTACTTC. It is translated as CASSLAASSYEQYF.

This clonotype was seen a handful of times. The chain joins TRBV12-3 or TRBV12-4 to TRBJ1-5, with 10 positions matching TRBD1. CDR3 length equals 16 residues. The ends lost 6 bases at V and 5 bases at J; junction bases unmatched: 10. The CDR3 sequence: CASSQTGTGDHQPQHF. The CDR3 coding sequence is TGTGCCAGCAGCCAAACCGGGACAGGGGATCATCAGCCCCAGCATTTT.

The rearrangement uses TRBV12-3 or TRBV12-4 and TRBJ1-2, with TRBD1 matching 9 bases. V lost 3 bases to trimming and J lost 8 bases; unmatched junction nucleotides: 4. This CDR3 contains 13 residues. The CDR3 region is CASSFRDRDGYTF. CDR3 bases: TGTGCCAGCAGTTTCCGGGACAGGGACGGCTACACCTTC.

This clonotype was counted only a few times. This chain uses TRBV7-6 with TRBJ2-3, with 12 positions matching TRBD2. There are 19 residues in the CDR3. J was trimmed by 3 bases and V by 5 bases; bases with no gene match: 15. Germline values: CDR1 SGHVS, CDR2 FNYEAQ. The CDR3 DNA follows: TGTGCCAGCAGCACAAAGGGACTAGCGGGCTACTTGGGGACAGATACGCAGTATTTT. Translated: CASSTKGLAGYLGTDTQYF.

The chain is built from TRBV5-1 and TRBJ1-1; D ambiguous. V was trimmed by 5 bases and J by 0 bases, leaving 11 bases between them. Germline V CDR1 and CDR2: SGHRS, YFSETQ. The CDR3 runs 14 residues. The CDR3 sequence is CASRLRGLNTEAFF. As DNA, the CDR3 is TGCGCCAGCAGGTTACGAGGTCTGAACACTGAAGCTTTCTTT.

This clonotype was observed a few times. The gene calls are TRBV5-5 and TRBJ1-3; 8 bases are shared with TRBD1. After removal of 3 bases from V and 1 base from J, the junction contained 9 bases not matched to a gene. CDR1 is SGHKS, CDR2 YYEKEE, per germline (reference sequence). The CDR3 sequence is 17 residues long. The CDR3 DNA sequence: TGTGCCAGCAGCTCGGCCGGACAGGGACGGTCTGGAAACACCATATATTTT. This sequence encodes CASSSAGQGRSGNTIYF. The full variable domain, rest sourced from reference TRBV5-5 and TRBJ1-3, is DAGVTQSPTHLIKTRGQQVTLRCSPISGHKSVSWYQQVLGQGPQFIFQYYEKEERGRGNFPDRFSARQFPNYSSELNVNALLLGDSALYLCASSSAGQGRSGNTIYFGEGSWLTVV.

This chain uses TRBV5-3 with TRBJ1-2; D possibly corresponds to TRBD1 (5 bases). TRBV5-3 is an ORF, and what it does is uncertain. The CDR3 extends over 13 amino acids. V was pared by 9 bases and J by 1 base, with 13 bases between. This chain's CDR3 is CAMSFGGNYGYTF. DNA for the CDR3: TGTGCCATGAGCTTCGGGGGTAACTATGGCTACACCTTC.

This chain joins TRBV20-1 and TRBJ1-3; no reliable D call. The germline V and J ends were trimmed by 0 bases and 2 bases, with 11 bases remaining between them. Germline values: CDR1 DFQATT, CDR2 SNEGSKA (reference sequence). CDR3 size: 15 residues. CDR3 residues: CSARDPGRAGNTIYF. The CDR3 nucleotides are TGCAGTGCTAGAGATCCGGGGAGGGCTGGAAACACCATATATTTT.

This clonotype was seen only a few times. The chain employs TRBV6-2 or TRBV6-3 and TRBJ2-7, with D perhaps matching TRBD2 (6 bases). CDR1 MNHEY and CDR2 SVGEGT come from the germline V gene. V dropped 5 bases and J dropped 0 bases, with 14 bases sitting between them. CDR3 length equals 15 residues. DNA of the CDR3: TGTGCCAGCAGTGACGAGACTAGTTTCTCCTACGAGCAGTACTTC. Protein: CASSDETSFSYEQYF.